This TCR beta chain was identified during a study of preoperative IRX-2 immunotherapy in early breast cancer. The germline V gene has CDR1 MNHGY and CDR2 SAAAGT. This CDR3 is built from 13 residues. Noted treatment: preoperative locoregional IRX-2 cytokine immunotherapy. Samples came from a phase Ib trial of preoperative locoregional IRX-2 cytokine immunotherapy. Concerning this clone itself: The junction shows a germline mismatch at one end, possibly a read error.

Using immunoSEQ multiplex PCR, the repertoire was profiled, and TCRdb retains in-frame clones only, with some absent. The sample lists roughly 24,000 clones, about 75% occurring once. The chain couples TRBV6-8 to TRBJ2-2; 8 nucleotides match TRBD1. The TCR originated in a human donor with breast cancer. Specimen: lymph node tissue, collected after IRX-2 immunotherapy. The DNA of the CDR3 is TGTGCCAGCAGGGCAGGGGGCACCGGGAAGCTGTTTTTT. Translating it yields CASRAGGTGKLFF.